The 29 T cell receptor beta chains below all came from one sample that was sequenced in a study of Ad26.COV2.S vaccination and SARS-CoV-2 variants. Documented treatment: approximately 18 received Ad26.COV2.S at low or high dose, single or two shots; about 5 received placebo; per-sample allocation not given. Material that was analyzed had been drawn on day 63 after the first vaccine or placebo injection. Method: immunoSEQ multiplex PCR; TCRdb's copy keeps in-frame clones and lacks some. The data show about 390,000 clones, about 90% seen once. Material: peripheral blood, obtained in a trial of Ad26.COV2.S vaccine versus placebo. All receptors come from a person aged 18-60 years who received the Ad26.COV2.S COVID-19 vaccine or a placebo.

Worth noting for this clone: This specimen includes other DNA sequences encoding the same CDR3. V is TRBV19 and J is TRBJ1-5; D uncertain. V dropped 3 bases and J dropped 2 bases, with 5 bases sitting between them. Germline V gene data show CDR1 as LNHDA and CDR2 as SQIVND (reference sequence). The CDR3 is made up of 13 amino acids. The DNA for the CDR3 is TGTGCCAGTAGTATTCTTGGCAATCAGCCCCAGCATTTT. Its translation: CASSILGNQPQHF. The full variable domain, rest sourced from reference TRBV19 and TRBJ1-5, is DGGITQSPKYLFRKEGQNVTLSCEQNLNHDAMYWYRQDPGQGLRLIYYSQIVNDFQKGDIAEGYSVSREKKESFPLTVTSAQKNPTAFYLCASSILGNQPQHFGDGTRLSIL.

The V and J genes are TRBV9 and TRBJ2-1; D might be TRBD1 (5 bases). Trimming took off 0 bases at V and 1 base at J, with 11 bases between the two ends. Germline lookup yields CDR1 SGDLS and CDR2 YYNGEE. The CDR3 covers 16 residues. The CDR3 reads CASSVGGASSYNEQFF. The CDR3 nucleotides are TGTGCCAGCAGCGTAGGTGGGGCATCGTCCTACAATGAGCAGTTCTTC.

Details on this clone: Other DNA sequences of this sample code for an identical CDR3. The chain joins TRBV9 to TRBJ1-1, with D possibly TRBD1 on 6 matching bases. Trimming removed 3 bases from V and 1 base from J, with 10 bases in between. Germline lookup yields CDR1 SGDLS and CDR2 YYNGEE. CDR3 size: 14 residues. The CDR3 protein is CASSAQGGNTEAFF. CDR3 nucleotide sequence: TGTGCCAGCAGCGCACAGGGAGGGAACACTGAAGCTTTCTTT.

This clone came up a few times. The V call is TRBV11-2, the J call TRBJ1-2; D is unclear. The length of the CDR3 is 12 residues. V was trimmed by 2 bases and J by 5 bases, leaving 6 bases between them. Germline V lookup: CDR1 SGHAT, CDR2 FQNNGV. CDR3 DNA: TGTGCCAGCAGCTTAAGAGGTTATGGCTACACCTTC. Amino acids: CASSLRGYGYTF. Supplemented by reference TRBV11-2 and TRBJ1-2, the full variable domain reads EAGVAQSPRYKIIEKRQSVAFWCNPISGHATLYWYQQILGQGPKLLIQFQNNGVVDDSQLPKDRFSAERLKGVDSTLKIQPAKLEDSAVYLCASSLRGYGYTFGSGTRLTVV.

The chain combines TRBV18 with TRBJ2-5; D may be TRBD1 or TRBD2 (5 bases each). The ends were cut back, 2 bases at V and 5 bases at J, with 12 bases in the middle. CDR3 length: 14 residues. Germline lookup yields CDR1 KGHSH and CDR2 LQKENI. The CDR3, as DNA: TGTGCCAGCTCACCAGGGGCCCAGCGGGAGACCCAGTACTTC. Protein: CASSPGAQRETQYF.

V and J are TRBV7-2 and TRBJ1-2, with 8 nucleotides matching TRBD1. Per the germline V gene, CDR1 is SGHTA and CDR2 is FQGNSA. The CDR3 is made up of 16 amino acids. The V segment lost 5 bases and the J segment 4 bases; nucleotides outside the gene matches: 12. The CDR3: CASSTRKVDRAYGYTF. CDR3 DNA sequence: TGTGCCAGCAGCACCCGAAAAGTGGACAGGGCCTATGGCTACACCTTC.

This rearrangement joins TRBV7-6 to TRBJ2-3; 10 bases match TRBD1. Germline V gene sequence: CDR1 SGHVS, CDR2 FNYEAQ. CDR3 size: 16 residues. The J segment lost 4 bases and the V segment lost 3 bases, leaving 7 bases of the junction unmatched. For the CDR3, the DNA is TGTGCCAGCAGCTTTCGACAGGGGGCGAACGCAGATACGCAGTATTTT. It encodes CASSFRQGANADTQYF.

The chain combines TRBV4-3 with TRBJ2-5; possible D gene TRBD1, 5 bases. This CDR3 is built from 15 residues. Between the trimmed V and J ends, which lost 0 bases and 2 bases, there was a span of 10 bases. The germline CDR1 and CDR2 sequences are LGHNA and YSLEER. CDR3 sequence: CASSQDLDRQETQYF. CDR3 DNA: TGCGCCAGCAGCCAAGATCTCGACAGACAAGAGACCCAGTACTTC.

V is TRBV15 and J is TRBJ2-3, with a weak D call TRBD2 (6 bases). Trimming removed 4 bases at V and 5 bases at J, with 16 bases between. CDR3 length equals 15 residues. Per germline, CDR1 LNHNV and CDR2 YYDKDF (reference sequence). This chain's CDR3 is CATSILGTLGDTQYF. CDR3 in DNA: TGTGCCACCAGCATCCTCGGGACTCTCGGAGATACGCAGTATTTT.

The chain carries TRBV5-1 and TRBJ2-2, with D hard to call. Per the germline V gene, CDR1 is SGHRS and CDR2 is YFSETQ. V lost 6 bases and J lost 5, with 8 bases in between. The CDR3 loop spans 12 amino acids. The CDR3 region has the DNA TGCGCCAGCAACATATTGACCGGGGAGCTGTTTTTT. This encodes CASNILTGELFF.

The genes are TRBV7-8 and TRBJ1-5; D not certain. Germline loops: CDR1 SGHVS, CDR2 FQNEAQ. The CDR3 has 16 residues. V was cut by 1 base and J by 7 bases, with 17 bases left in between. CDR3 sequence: CASSLEYRAGWQPQHF. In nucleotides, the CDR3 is TGTGCCAGCAGCTTAGAATATCGGGCCGGGTGGCAGCCCCAGCATTTT. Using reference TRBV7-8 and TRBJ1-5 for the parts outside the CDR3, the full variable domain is GAGVSQSPRYKVAKRGQDVALRCDPISGHVSLFWYQQALGQGPEFLTYFQNEAQLDKSGLPSDRFFAERPEGSVSTLKIQRTQQEDSAVYLCASSLEYRAGWQPQHFGDGTRLSIL.

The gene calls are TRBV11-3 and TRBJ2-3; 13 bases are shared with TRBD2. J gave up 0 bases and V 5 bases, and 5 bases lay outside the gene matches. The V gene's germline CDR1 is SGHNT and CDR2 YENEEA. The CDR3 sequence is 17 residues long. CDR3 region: CASSRLAGGASTDTQYF. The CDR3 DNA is TGTGCCAGCAGCCGACTAGCGGGGGGCGCTAGCACAGATACGCAGTATTTT.

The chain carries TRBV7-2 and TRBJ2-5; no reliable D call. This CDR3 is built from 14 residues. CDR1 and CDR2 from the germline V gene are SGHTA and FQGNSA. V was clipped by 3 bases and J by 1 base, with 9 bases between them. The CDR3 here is CASSFRHPQETQYF. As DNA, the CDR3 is TGTGCCAGCAGCTTCAGACATCCCCAAGAGACCCAGTACTTC. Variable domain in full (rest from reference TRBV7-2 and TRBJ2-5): GAGVSQSPSNKVTEKGKDVELRCDPISGHTALYWYRQSLGQGLEFLIYFQGNSAPDKSGLPSDRFSAERTGGSVSTLTIQRTQQEDSAVYLCASSFRHPQETQYFGPGTRLLVL.

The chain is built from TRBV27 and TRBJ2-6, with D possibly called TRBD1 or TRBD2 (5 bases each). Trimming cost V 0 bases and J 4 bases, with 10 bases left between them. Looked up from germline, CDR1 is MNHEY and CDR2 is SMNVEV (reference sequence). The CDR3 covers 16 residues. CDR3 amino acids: CASSLSGVTGANVLTF. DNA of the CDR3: TGTGCCAGCAGTTTATCGGGGGTCACCGGGGCCAACGTCCTGACTTTC.

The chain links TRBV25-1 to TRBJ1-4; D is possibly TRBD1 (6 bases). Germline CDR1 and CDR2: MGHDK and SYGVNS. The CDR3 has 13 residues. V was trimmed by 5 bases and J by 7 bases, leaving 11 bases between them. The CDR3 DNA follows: TGTGCCAGCAGTTTGGGGGGCCCTGAAAAACTGTTTTTT. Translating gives CASSLGGPEKLFF.

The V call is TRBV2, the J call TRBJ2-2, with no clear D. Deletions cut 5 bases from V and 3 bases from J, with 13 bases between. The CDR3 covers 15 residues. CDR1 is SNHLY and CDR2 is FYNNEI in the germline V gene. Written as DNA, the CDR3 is TGTGCCAGCAGTTCCCAAGGTGGGGACACCGGGGAGCTGTTTTTT. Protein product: CASSSQGGDTGELFF. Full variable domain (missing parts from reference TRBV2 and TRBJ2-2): EPEVTQTPSHQVTQMGQEVILRCVPISNHLYFYWYRQILGQKVEFLVSFYNNEISEKSEIFDDQFSVERPDGSNFTLKIRSTKLEDSAMYFCASSSQGGDTGELFFGEGSRLTVL.

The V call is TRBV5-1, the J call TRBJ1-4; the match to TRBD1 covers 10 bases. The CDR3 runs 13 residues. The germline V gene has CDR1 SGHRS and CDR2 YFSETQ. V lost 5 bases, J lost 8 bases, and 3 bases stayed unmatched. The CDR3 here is CASSGDRGEKLFF. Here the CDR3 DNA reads TGCGCCAGCAGTGGGGACAGGGGAGAAAAACTGTTTTTT.

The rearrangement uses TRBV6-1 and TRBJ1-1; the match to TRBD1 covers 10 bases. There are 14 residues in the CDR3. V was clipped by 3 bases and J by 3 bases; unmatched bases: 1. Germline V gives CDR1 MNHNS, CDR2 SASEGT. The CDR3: CASSETGGYTEAFF. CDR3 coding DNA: TGTGCCAGCAGTGAGACAGGGGGCTACACTGAAGCTTTCTTT.

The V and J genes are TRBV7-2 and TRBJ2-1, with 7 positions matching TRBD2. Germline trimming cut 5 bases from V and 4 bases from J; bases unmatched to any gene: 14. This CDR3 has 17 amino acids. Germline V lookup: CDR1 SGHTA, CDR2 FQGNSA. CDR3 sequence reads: CASSPLSGRGTYNEQFF. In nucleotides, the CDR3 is TGTGCCAGCAGCCCCCTTTCGGGGCGGGGGACTTACAATGAGCAGTTCTTC.

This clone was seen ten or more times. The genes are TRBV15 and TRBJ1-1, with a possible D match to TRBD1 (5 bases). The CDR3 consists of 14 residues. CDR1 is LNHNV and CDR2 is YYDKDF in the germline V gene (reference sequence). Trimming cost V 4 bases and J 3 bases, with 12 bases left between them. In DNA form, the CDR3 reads TGTGCCACCAGCATTCGGGGACGGGACACTGAAGCTTTCTTT. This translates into CATSIRGRDTEAFF.

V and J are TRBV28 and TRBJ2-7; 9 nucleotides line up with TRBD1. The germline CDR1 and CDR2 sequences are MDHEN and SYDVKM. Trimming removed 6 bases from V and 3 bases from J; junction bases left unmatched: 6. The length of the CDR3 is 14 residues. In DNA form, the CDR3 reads TGTGCCAGCAGGGGGGGGACAGGGCTCTACGAGCAGTACTTC. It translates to CASRGGTGLYEQYF.

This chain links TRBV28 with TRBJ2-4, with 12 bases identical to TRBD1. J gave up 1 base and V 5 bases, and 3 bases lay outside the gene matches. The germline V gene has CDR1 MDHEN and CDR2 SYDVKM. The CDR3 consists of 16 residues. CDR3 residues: CASSGDRGLAKNIQYF. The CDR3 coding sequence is TGTGCCAGCAGTGGGGACAGGGGGCTTGCCAAAAACATTCAGTACTTC.

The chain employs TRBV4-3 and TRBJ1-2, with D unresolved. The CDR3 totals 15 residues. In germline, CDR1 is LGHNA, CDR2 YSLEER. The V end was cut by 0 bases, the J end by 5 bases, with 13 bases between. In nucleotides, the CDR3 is TGCGCCAGCAGCCAAGATGGCGGAGACTATTATGGCTACACCTTC. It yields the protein CASSQDGGDYYGYTF.

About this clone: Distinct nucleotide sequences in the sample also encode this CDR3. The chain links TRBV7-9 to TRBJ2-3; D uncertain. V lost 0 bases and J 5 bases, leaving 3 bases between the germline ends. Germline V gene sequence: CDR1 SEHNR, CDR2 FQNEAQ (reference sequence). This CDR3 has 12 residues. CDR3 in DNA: TGTGCCAGCAGCTTAGCGGTAGATACGCAGTATTTT. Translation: CASSLAVDTQYF.

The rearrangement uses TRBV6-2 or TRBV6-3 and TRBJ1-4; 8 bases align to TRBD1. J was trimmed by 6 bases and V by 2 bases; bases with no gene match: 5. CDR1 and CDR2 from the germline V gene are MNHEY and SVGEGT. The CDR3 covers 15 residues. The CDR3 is CASSYTTGEDEKLFF. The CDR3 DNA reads TGTGCCAGCAGTTACACGACAGGGGAAGATGAAAAACTGTTTTTT.

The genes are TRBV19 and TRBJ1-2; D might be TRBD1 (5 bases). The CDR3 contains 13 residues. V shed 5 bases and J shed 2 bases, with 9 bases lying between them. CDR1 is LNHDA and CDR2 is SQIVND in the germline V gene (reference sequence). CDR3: CASSQTVNYGYTF. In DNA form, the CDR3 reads TGTGCCAGTAGTCAGACAGTGAACTATGGCTACACCTTC. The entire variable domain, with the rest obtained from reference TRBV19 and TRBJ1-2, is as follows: DGGITQSPKYLFRKEGQNVTLSCEQNLNHDAMYWYRQDPGQGLRLIYYSQIVNDFQKGDIAEGYSVSREKKESFPLTVTSAQKNPTAFYLCASSQTVNYGYTFGSGTRLTVV.

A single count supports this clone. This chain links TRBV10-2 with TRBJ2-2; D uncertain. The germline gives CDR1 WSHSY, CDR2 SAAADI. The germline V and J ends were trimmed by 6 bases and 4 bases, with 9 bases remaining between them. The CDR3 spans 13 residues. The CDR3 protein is CASRPIGTGELFF. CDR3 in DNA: TGCGCCAGCAGGCCCATAGGCACCGGGGAGCTGTTTTTT.

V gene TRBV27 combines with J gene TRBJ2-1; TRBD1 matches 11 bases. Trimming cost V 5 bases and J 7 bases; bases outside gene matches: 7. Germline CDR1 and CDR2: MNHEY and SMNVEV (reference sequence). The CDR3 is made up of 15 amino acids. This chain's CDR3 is CASSHGTGGFNEQFF. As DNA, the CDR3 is TGTGCCAGCAGTCATGGGACAGGGGGATTTAATGAGCAGTTCTTC.

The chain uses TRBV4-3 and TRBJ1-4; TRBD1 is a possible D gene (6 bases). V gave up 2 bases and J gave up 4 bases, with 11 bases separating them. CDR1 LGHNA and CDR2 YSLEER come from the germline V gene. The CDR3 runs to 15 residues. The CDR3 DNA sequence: TGCGCCAGCAGCCAACTTACAGGGAGTAATGAAAAACTGTTTTTT. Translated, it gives CASSQLTGSNEKLFF.